This T cell receptor beta chain was captured by sequencing in a study of blood T cell repertoires in COVID-19. Turning to the study itself: Donors in the United States, Italy and Spain gave samples during acute or convalescent COVID-19. Sources were T cells, B-cell-depleted T cells, or PBMCs; the material itself was cDNA or gDNA.

About this clone: At one end the junction does not follow the germline gene, possibly because of a read error.

Authors' processing steps: The assay estimated nucleated cells by amplifying reference gene primers. This table comes from immunoSEQ multiplex PCR, and its TCRdb copy is limited to in-frame clones, with some not included. The V and J calls and clone size come from that table; D and trimming were worked out from the DNA. The sample includes some 150,000 clones, approximately 86% of them seen just once. Looked up from germline, CDR1 is MNHEY and CDR2 is SVGAGI. The CDR3 consists of 14 residues. The genes are TRBV6-5 and TRBJ2-7; 9 bases are a match to TRBD2. The TCR was taken from a woman aged 40-49 years with active or convalescent COVID-19. Sequenced material: peripheral blood. CDR3: CASSYYSGGYEQYF. The CDR3 nucleotides are TGTGCCAGCAGCTACTATAGCGGGGGCTACGAGCAGTACTTC.